Each of the 6 T cell receptor beta chains below was sequenced from the same sample in a study of Graves' ophthalmopathy and Graves' hyperthyroidism. The sequenced template was RNA, covering the TCR beta CDR3 region. First-round RT-PCR relied on HTBI primers, and a second-round multiplex PCR came next. TCRdb reanalysed the multiplex PCR reads using MiXCR and keeps one entry per CDR3 protein. The sample includes some 750,000 distinct CDR3 sequences, 35% to 50% seen only once; the top ten take approximately 43%. The sample was peripheral blood. These receptors came from an adult man with Graves' ophthalmopathy.

The rearrangement links TRBV6-6 to TRBJ1-3, with a tentative D call TRBD1 (6 bases). V shed 4 bases and J shed 2 bases, with 12 bases lying between them. The V gene's germline CDR1 is MNHNY and CDR2 SVGAGI (reference sequence). The CDR3 is 15 residues long. CDR3 bases: TGTGCCAGCAGTTGGGAAGCAGGGGCTGGAAACACCATATATTTT. This translates into CASSWEAGAGNTIYF.

Worth noting for this clonotype: A single base separates this from a much larger clone, so it may be a read error. The chain has TRBV20-1 and TRBJ1-2; D gene unclear. The CDR3 length is 10 residues. The germline gives CDR1 DFQATT, CDR2 SNEGSKA (reference sequence). The CDR3 reads CSAVAESYAF. The CDR3 region has the DNA TGCAGTGCTGTTGCGGAGAGCTACGCCTTC.

This clonotype has a single count. V and J are TRBV29-1 and TRBJ1-4; 10 nucleotides match TRBD1. V dropped 3 bases and J dropped 2; count of bases not matched to a gene: 6. The germline V gene encodes CDR1 SQVTM and CDR2 ANQGSEA. This CDR3 is 16 amino acids long. In DNA, the CDR3 is TGCAGCGTTGATGGACAGGGGGTCGGCACTAATGAAAAACTGTTTTTT. The encoded protein is CSVDGQGVGTNEKLFF.

J is TRBJ2-7 and V is TRBV6-5; TRBD2 aligns across 9 bases. The V gene end was trimmed by 6 bases and the J gene end by 2 bases; junction bases not matched to a gene: 5. Germline V gives CDR1 MNHEY, CDR2 SVGAGI. The CDR3 loop spans 14 amino acids. CDR3 nucleotides: TGTGCCAGCAGACCTAGCGGGGAGGCCTACGAGCAGTACTTC. Translating gives CASRPSGEAYEQYF.

This clonotype was recorded many times. The chain combines TRBV19 with TRBJ1-5; D not resolved. This CDR3 has 13 residues. V was clipped by 7 bases and J by 0 bases, with 7 bases between them. Looked up from germline, CDR1 is LNHDA and CDR2 is SQIVND (reference sequence). CDR3 DNA sequence: TGTGCCAGTACTACAGTTAGCAATCAGCCCCAGCATTTT. Protein: CASTTVSNQPQHF.

This clonotype showed up many times. The gene calls are TRBV7-6 and TRBJ1-4, with D unclear. Germline V lookup: CDR1 SGHVS, CDR2 FNYEAQ. With 5 bases removed from V and 4 bases from J, the gap between germline ends came to 20 bases. This CDR3 region has 17 residues. DNA for the CDR3: TGTGCCAGCAGCCCCGCCGTAGGGCGGTTTGATAATGAAAAACTGTTTTTT. Its protein product is CASSPAVGRFDNEKLFF. Complete variable domain (other parts from reference TRBV7-6 and TRBJ1-4): GAGVSQSPRYKVTKRGQDVALRCDPISGHVSLYWYRQALGQGPEFLTYFNYEAQQDKSGLPNDRFSAERPEGSISTLTIQRTEQRDSAMYRCASSPAVGRFDNEKLFFGSGTQLSVL.